This section outlines one TCR beta chain sequence together with its context. The PCR had 60 Vbeta and 13 Jbeta primers. The assay was immunoSEQ multiplex PCR, and TCRdb's table has in-frame clones only and misses some. The sample consists of about 170,000 clones, roughly three quarters of them appearing once. This entry is derived from a study of cytomegalovirus exposure and HLA in healthy donors. V was cut by 8 bases and J by 2 bases, with 16 bases left in between. Germline V gene lookup returns CDR1 MNHNY and CDR2 SVGAGI (reference sequence). CDR3 length: 15 residues. The receptor was derived from a woman between 50 and 59 years old in good health and CMV-seropositive. The V call is TRBV6-6, the J call TRBJ1-5; D not resolved. Specimen: PBMCs. CDR3 nucleotides: TGTGCCAGCTCGGAGTGGCTGTTGGGCAATCAGCCCCAGCATTTT. Protein product: CASSEWLLGNQPQHF.